A selection of T cell receptor beta chains follows, all from one sample in a study of cytomegalovirus exposure and HLA in healthy donors. Only in-frame clones appear in the TCRdb table, and some are missing; sequencing was by immunoSEQ multiplex PCR. The table has 83,000 or so clones, roughly 80% seen once. Sequencing was done on a sample of PBMCs. The receptors stem from a man aged 25 to 40 in good health and CMV-seropositive. CDR3s include the opening cysteine and the closing phenylalanine or tryptophan. D genes are given only for firm matches. Size values are once, few and many counts, or a class for expanded clones, and some rows have none.

NA,NA,TRBV27,TRBJ2-7,TGTGCCAGCAGTTCGCGGGGCTCCTACGAGCAGTACTTC,CASSSRGSYEQYF
TRBD1,few,TRBV5-1,TRBJ2-7,TGCGCCAGCAGCTTCGCCGGGACAGGGGGCTACGAGCAGTACTTC,CASSFAGTGGYEQYF
NA,NA,TRBV5-1,TRBJ1-1,TGCGCCAGCAGCTTGAGTCCGCAGGGGAGTGGTGGCACTGAAGCTTTCTTT,CASSLSPQGSGGTEAFF
TRBD1,few,TRBV5-1,TRBJ1-1,TGCGCCAGCAGCTCGACGGGACAGCTTACGAACACTGAAGCTTTCTTT,CASSSTGQLTNTEAFF
TRBD1,NA,TRBV7-3,TRBJ1-1,TGTGCCAGCAGCTCACCGACAGGGTCGTACCCACAACCTATGAACACTGAAGCTTTCTTT,CASSSPTGSYPQPMNTEAFF
NA,NA,TRBV11-2,TRBJ2-7,TGTGCCAGCAGCGAAGTAGCCGGGAATACCTACGAGCAGTACTTC,CASSEVAGNTYEQYF
TRBD1,NA,TRBV30,TRBJ1-2,TGTGCCTGGGTGTCGGGACAGGGGGCAGGTGGCTACACCTTC,CAWVSGQGAGGYTF
NA,NA,TRBV29-1,TRBJ2-2,TGCAGCGTTCCCGCCACAGAGGGCACCGGGGAGCTGTTTTTT,CSVPATEGTGELFF
NA,NA,TRBV5-1,TRBJ2-6,TGCGCCAGCAGCTTTGGCGGGGTGAATGGGGCCAACGTCCTGACTTTC,CASSFGGVNGANVLTF
TRBD1,few,TRBV7-9,TRBJ1-4,TGTGCCAGCAGCCCCACCGGGACAGGGGATGAAAAACTGTTTTTT,CASSPTGTGDEKLFF
NA,once,TRBV7-9,TRBJ1-3,TGTTCCAGCAGCAATCCTCGTCTGGGAAACACCATATATTTT,CSSSNPRLGNTIYF
TRBD2,NA,TRBV9,TRBJ2-7,TGTGCCAGCAGCCCCTGGGGGGGTGGACTAGCCTCCTACGAGCAGTACTTC,CASSPWGGGLASYEQYF
TRBD2,NA,TRBV27,TRBJ2-3,TGTGCCAGCCGAGCGGGGGGCTCGAATACGCAGTATTTT,CASRAGGSNTQYF
TRBD1,NA,TRBV4-2,TRBJ1-2,TGTGCCAGCAGCCCGACCGACAGGGGGCTACGAGGCTACACCTTC,CASSPTDRGLRGYTF
TRBD2,NA,TRBV19,TRBJ2-7,TGTGCCTCCTCGACTAGCGGGGGATACTACGAGCAGTACTTC,CASSTSGGYYEQYF
NA,NA,TRBV6-1,TRBJ1-6,TGTGCCACCGCTTTACAGGGCGAAAATTCACCCCTCCACTTT,CATALQGENSPLHF
TRBD1,once,TRBV5-1,TRBJ1-1,TGCGCCAGCAGCCGCACTGGACAGGCCACGAGTAGGACTGAAGCTTTCTTT,CASSRTGQATSRTEAFF
NA,NA,TRBV30,TRBJ2-7,TGTGCCTGGAGTAACGCCGGCTACGAGCAGTACTTC,CAWSNAGYEQYF
TRBD1,NA,TRBV27,TRBJ2-3,TGTGCCAGCAGACGGAAGGGACAGGGGAACACAGATACGCAGTATTTT,CASRRKGQGNTDTQYF
TRBD1,many,TRBV19,TRBJ1-4,TGTGCCAGTAGCAACCGAACAGGGGGCCCGTTAGGCGAAAAACTGTTTTTT,CASSNRTGGPLGEKLFF
NA,few,TRBV7-9,TRBJ1-4,TGTGCCAGCAGCATACAGGGAGCTAATGAAAAACTGTTTTTT,CASSIQGANEKLFF
TRBD1,NA,TRBV4-1,TRBJ1-4,TGCGCCAGCAGCCAATTACAGGGGGCGTCTAATGAAAAACTGTTTTTT,CASSQLQGASNEKLFF
NA,NA,TRBV10-3,TRBJ2-3,TGTGCCATCAAGGGGGGGGATAGCACAGATACGCAGTATTTT,CAIKGGDSTDTQYF
NA,NA,TRBV7-6,TRBJ2-5,TGTGCCAGCAGCTTAGTAGGCGGGGAAAATCAAGAGACCCAGTACTTC,CASSLVGGENQETQYF
TRBD2,few,TRBV7-8,TRBJ2-5,TGTGCCAGCAGGAGCGGGGGGAACAAAGAGACCCAGTACTTC,CASRSGGNKETQYF
NA,NA,TRBV30,TRBJ1-2,TGTGCCTGGAGTTTTTTCCGAGGGCTTGGCTACACCTTC,CAWSFFRGLGYTF
NA,NA,TRBV9,TRBJ2-3,TGTGCCAGCAGCGTAGGGGGGGTCACCAGCACAGATACGCAGTATTTT,CASSVGGVTSTDTQYF
NA,NA,TRBV11-1,TRBJ2-2,TGTGCCAGCAGTCCAGATTCCGGGGAGCTGTTTTTT,CASSPDSGELFF
NA,few,TRBV7-8,TRBJ1-4,TGTGCCAGCAGCGGGCTCGGGACACCTAATGAAAAACTGTTTTTT,CASSGLGTPNEKLFF
NA,NA,TRBV19,TRBJ1-6,TGTGCCAGTAGTATTGCTCACAGGGAATCCCTCCACTTT,CASSIAHRESLHF
NA,NA,TRBV19,TRBJ2-2,TGTGCCAGTAGTATCCGGGGCGGGGCCGGGGAGCTGTTTTTT,CASSIRGGAGELFF
TRBD1,NA,TRBV4-2,TRBJ1-2,TGTGCCAGCAGCCAAGACTCTGCGGCAGGGGGTAACTATGGCTACACCTTC,CASSQDSAAGGNYGYTF
NA,NA,TRBV7-3,TRBJ2-2,TGTGCCAGCAGCCTCGGAGCGAACACCGGGGAGCTGTTTTTT,CASSLGANTGELFF
TRBD1,once,TRBV30,TRBJ2-7,TGTGCCTGGGCCGGACAGGGGGGCTACGAGCAGTACTTC,CAWAGQGGYEQYF
NA,NA,TRBV18,TRBJ1-3,TGTGCCAGCTCACCGGCAGGGGAAAACACCATATATTTT,CASSPAGENTIYF
TRBD1,NA,TRBV9,TRBJ1-4,TGTGCCAGCAGCGTCCAGGGAGCAGGGGGTGAAAAACTGTTTTTT,CASSVQGAGGEKLFF
NA,NA,TRBV2,TRBJ1-6,TGTGCCAGCATCAAAAGCCTAATCTCCTATAATTCACCCCTCCACTTT,CASIKSLISYNSPLHF
NA,NA,TRBV27,TRBJ2-1,TGTGCCAGCAGACGAGGCGGGGCGTCCCCCTACAATGAGCAGTTCTTC,CASRRGGASPYNEQFF
NA,NA,TRBV4-1,TRBJ1-2,TGCGCCAGCAGCCAAGAAACCCGGCCAGGTGGCTACACCTTC,CASSQETRPGGYTF
TRBD2,NA,TRBV27,TRBJ2-5,TGTGCCAGCAGACTAGCGGGGGCGGGGGAAGAGACCCAGTACTTC,CASRLAGAGEETQYF
NA,few,TRBV7-2,TRBJ1-1,TGTGCCAGCAGCCTCACCCCGGGGAAGACTGAAGCTTTCTTT,CASSLTPGKTEAFF
NA,NA,TRBV7-9,TRBJ1-6,TGTGCCAGCACGCGGCCAGGGTCGAATTCACCCCTCCACTTT,CASTRPGSNSPLHF
TRBD1,NA,TRBV5-1,TRBJ1-1,TGCGCCAGCAGCTTCCGGACAGGGGGCACTGAAGCTTTCTTT,CASSFRTGGTEAFF
NA,NA,TRBV2,TRBJ1-4,TGTGCCAGGGGATCGGGCAGGGTCGATGAAAAACTGTTTTTT,CARGSGRVDEKLFF
NA,NA,TRBV29-1,TRBJ1-2,TGCAGCGTTGAAGTGCCCCGGACAGACCAACCTTTCTATGGCTACACCTTC,CSVEVPRTDQPFYGYTF